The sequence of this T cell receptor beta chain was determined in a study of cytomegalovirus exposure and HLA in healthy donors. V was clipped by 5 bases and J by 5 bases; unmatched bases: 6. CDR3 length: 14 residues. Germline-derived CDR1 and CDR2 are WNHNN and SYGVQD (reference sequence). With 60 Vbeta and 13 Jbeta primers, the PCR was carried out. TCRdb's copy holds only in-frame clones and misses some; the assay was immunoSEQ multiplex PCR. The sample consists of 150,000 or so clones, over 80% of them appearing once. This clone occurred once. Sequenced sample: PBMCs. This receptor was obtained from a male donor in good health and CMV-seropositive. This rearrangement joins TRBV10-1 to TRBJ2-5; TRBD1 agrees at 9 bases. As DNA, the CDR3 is TGCGCCAGCAGTTCCGGGACAGGGCCGGAGACCCAGTACTTC. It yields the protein CASSSGTGPETQYF.